This TCR beta chain was identified in a study of T cell repertoires in cytomegalovirus infection. Turning to the study itself: An indication of both CMV infection and matching HLA type came from public TCR beta signatures.

Germline-derived CDR1 and CDR2 are SGHAT and FQNNGV. The CDR3 contains 13 residues. V lost 5 bases and J lost 8; bases outside the gene matches: 3. Overall study results and limits: Dominant in the ex vivo response were TCR beta clonotypes restricted by HLA-C and specific for CMV. Summed frequency of shared TCR beta families picked out CMV carriers who also had the relevant HLA.

Regarding this clonotype: No antigen is known for it.

TCRdb redid the calling of the reads with MiXCR, one entry per CDR3 protein. The sample carries 450,000 to 650,000 distinct CDR3 sequences, about 26% recorded once. The material sequenced was PBMCs. The TCR comes from a human donor in good health (CMV status not recorded). Some clones in this sample may be carry-over from other donors' samples. This chain uses TRBV11-2 with TRBJ1-6; TRBD1 matches at 7 bases. In DNA form, the CDR3 reads TGTGCCAGCAGCCCAGGGACAGATTCACCCCTCCACTTT. Translated: CASSPGTDSPLHF.